Each of the 15 T cell receptor beta chains below was sequenced from the same sample in a study of blood T cells in healthy people across ages. Primed by a sample-barcoded 5' primer and a J-beta primer mix, a second PCR proceeded for 7 to 11 cycles. TCRdb processed the 5' RACE reads anew with MiXCR; each CDR3 protein has one entry. The table shows fewer than 1.5 million distinct CDR3 sequences, with around 42% occurring only once. The sequenced sample was blood. The origin of the receptors is a woman aged 18 to 35 in good health.

In regard to this clonotype: A much more abundant neighbour one base away suggests this may be a read error. The chain uses TRBV4-1 and TRBJ1-5; D remains unclear. Germline CDR1 and CDR2: MGHRA and YSYEKL. This CDR3 spans 15 amino acids. CDR3 sequence reads: CAGSQVRDSNQPQHF. CDR3 nucleotide sequence: TGCGCCGGCAGCCAAGTACGGGATAGCAATCAGCCCCAGCATTTT.

The chain links TRBV20-1 to TRBJ1-6; maybe TRBD1 (5 bases). Trimming removed 3 bases from V and 4 bases from J, with 10 bases in between. In germline, CDR1 is DFQATT, CDR2 SNEGSKA (reference sequence). The CDR3 extends over 14 amino acids. The CDR3 reads CSARGTDYNSPLHF. The CDR3 DNA reads as TGCAGTGCTAGGGGGACGGATTATAATTCACCCCTCCACTTT.

The rearrangement links TRBV4-1 to TRBJ2-1, with TRBD2 identical over 8 bases. V shed 0 bases, J shed 6 bases, and the junction held 22 bases outside the gene matches. The CDR3 extends over 21 amino acids. The germline V gene encodes CDR1 MGHRA and CDR2 YSYEKL. This CDR3 is CASSQDLLAGSLREGVNEQFF. In DNA form, the CDR3 reads TGCGCCAGCAGCCAAGATCTTTTAGCGGGATCACTCAGGGAAGGTGTCAATGAGCAGTTCTTC.

This clonotype was found a few times. This chain joins TRBV12-3 or TRBV12-4 and TRBJ1-2; no definite D call. This CDR3 is built from 12 residues. With 3 bases removed from V and 8 bases from J, the gap between germline ends came to 10 bases. The CDR3 nucleotides read TGTGCCAGCAGTTTTGAGGGTCGAGGCTACACCTTC. It encodes CASSFEGRGYTF.

The chain joins TRBV20-1 to TRBJ2-7; 7 nucleotides line up with TRBD1. With the DNA end fitting TRBJ2-5 better, the J assignment may be wrong. This CDR3 contains 12 residues. The germline V gene encodes CDR1 DFQATT and CDR2 SNEGSKA (reference sequence). The CDR3 here is CSTTGQEETQYF. CDR3 coding DNA: TGCAGTACTACCGGACAGGAAGAGACCCAGTACTTC.

The rearrangement joins TRBV5-1 to TRBJ2-3; 7 positions agree with TRBD1. This CDR3 is built from 15 residues. Germline lookup yields CDR1 SGHRS and CDR2 YFSETQ. V shed 4 bases and J 3 bases; nucleotides not matched to a gene: 8. The CDR3 sequence: CASSPGQEKTDTQYF. The CDR3 DNA follows: TGCGCCAGCAGCCCAGGACAGGAAAAGACAGATACGCAGTATTTT.

This chain uses TRBV10-3 with TRBJ2-5; D possibly uses TRBD1 or TRBD2 (5 bases each). The CDR3 loop spans 14 amino acids. Germline CDR1 reads ENHRY; CDR2 reads SYGVKD. Trimming shortened V by 0 bases and J by 11 bases, and 16 bases separated the two germline ends. CDR3 residues: CAISESWPRGEQYF. The CDR3 nucleotides read TGTGCCATCAGTGAGTCGTGGCCGAGGGGTGAGCAGTACTTC.

The V gene is TRBV20-1, the J gene TRBJ2-2; TRBD2 is a possible D gene (6 bases). Germline V gives CDR1 DFQATT, CDR2 SNEGSKA (reference sequence). Deletions cut 4 bases from V and 9 bases from J, with 18 bases between. The CDR3 contains 14 residues. The CDR3 loop is CSAKAAGRSRELFF. Written as DNA, the CDR3 is TGCAGTGCTAAGGCGGCGGGGAGGAGCCGGGAGCTGTTTTTT.

The rearrangement uses TRBV20-1 and TRBJ2-1; 10 bases agree with TRBD2. This CDR3 spans 16 amino acids. Germline loops: CDR1 DFQATT, CDR2 SNEGSKA (reference sequence). V shed 5 bases and J 0 bases; nucleotides not matched to a gene: 7. The CDR3: CSAGLAEESSYNEQFF. The CDR3 DNA is TGCAGTGCTGGACTAGCGGAAGAGAGCTCCTACAATGAGCAGTTCTTC.

J is TRBJ1-5 and V is TRBV11-2; D remains ambiguous. The germline V gene has CDR1 SGHAT and CDR2 FQNNGV. The CDR3 has 13 amino acids. Deletions cut 1 base from V and 5 bases from J, with 6 bases between. In DNA form, the CDR3 reads TGTGCCAGCAGCTTAGGTTACGATCAGCCCCAGCATTTT. Its translation is CASSLGYDQPQHF.

This chain uses TRBV12-5 with TRBJ2-7; perhaps TRBD1 as D (6 bases). This CDR3 has 14 amino acids. CDR1 is LGHNT, CDR2 FRNRAP, per germline. Trimming left V 1 base short and J 2 bases short, with 9 bases between. The CDR3 here is CASGLGTATYEQYF. The CDR3 DNA sequence: TGTGCTAGTGGTTTGGGGACAGCCACCTACGAGCAGTACTTC.

This CDR3 is CSARNRDRGNYGYTF. The CDR3 DNA reads TGCAGTGCTAGAAACCGGGACAGGGGAAACTATGGCTACACCTTC. The chain links TRBV20-1 to TRBJ1-2, with 10 nucleotides matching TRBD1. After removal of 2 bases from V and 2 bases from J, the junction contained 5 bases not matched to a gene. The CDR3 contains 15 residues. CDR1 is DFQATT and CDR2 is SNEGSKA in the germline V gene (reference sequence).

This chain links TRBV6-6 with TRBJ1-5; D may be TRBD1 (6 bases). The CDR3 totals 14 residues. V lost 5 bases, J lost 4 bases, and 12 bases lay in between. Germline V lookup: CDR1 MNHNY, CDR2 SVGAGI (reference sequence). In DNA, the CDR3 is TGTGCCAGCAGTGGGCACAGGGAGAATCAGCCCCAGCATTTT. Its protein is CASSGHRENQPQHF.

J is TRBJ2-1 and V is TRBV9; 11 bases map to TRBD2. V lost 0 bases and J lost 8; bases outside the gene matches: 13. Germline CDR1 reads SGDLS; CDR2 reads YYNGEE. CDR3 length equals 18 residues. This chain's CDR3 is CASSVEGSGRANVHEQFF. The CDR3 nucleotides are TGTGCCAGCAGCGTAGAGGGTAGCGGGAGGGCTAACGTCCATGAGCAGTTCTTC.

This chain uses TRBV7-9 with TRBJ2-3; D not resolved. The CDR3 runs to 15 residues. From germline, CDR1 is SEHNR and CDR2 FQNEAQ (reference sequence). The V gene lost 5 bases and the J gene lost 4 bases, with 16 bases spanning the gap. CDR3 protein: CASSPPGSIADTQYF. The CDR3 DNA follows: TGTGCCAGCAGCCCCCCTGGGTCGATCGCAGATACGCAGTATTTT.